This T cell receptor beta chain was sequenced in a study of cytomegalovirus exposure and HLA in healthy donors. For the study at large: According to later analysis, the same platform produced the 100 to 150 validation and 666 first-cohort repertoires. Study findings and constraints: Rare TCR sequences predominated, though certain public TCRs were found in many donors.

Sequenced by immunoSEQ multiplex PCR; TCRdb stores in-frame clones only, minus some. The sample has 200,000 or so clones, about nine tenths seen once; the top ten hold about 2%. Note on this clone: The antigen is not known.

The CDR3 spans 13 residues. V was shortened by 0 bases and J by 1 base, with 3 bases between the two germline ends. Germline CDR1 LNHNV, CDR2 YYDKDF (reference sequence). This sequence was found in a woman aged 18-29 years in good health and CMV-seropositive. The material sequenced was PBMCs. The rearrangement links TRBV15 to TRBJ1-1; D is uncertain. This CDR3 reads CATSREQNTEAFF. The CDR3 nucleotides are TGTGCCACCAGCAGAGAACAGAACACTGAAGCTTTCTTT. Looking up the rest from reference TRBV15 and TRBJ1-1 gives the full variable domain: DAMVIQNPRYQVTQFGKPVTLSCSQTLNHNVMYWYQQKSSQAPKLLFHYYDKDFNNEADTPDNFQSRRPNTSFCFLDIRSPGLGDTAMYLCATSREQNTEAFFGQGTRLTVV.